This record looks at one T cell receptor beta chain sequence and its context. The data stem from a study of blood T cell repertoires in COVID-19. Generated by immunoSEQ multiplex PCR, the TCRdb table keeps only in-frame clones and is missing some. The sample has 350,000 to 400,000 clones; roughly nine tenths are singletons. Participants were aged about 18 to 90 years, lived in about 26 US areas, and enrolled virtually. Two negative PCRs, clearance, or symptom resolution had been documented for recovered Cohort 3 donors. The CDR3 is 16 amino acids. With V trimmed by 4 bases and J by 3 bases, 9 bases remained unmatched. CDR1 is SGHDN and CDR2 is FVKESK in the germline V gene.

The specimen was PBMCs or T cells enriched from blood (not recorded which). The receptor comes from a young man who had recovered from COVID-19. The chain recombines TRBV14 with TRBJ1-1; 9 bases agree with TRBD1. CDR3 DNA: TGTGCCAGCAGCCTGTATACAGGGGGCAGGCACACTGAAGCTTTCTTT. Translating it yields CASSLYTGGRHTEAFF.